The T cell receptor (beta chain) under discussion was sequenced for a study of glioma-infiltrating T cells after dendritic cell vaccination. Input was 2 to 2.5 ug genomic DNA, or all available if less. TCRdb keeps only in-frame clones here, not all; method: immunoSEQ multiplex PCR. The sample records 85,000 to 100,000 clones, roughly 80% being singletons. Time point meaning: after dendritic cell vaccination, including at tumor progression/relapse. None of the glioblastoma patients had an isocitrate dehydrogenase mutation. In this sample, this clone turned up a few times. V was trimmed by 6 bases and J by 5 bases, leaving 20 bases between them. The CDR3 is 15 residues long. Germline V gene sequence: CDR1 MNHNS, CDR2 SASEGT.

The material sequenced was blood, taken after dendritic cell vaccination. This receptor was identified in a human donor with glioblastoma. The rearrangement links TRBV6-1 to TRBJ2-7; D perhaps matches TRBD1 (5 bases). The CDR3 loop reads CASRKGSEGANEQYF. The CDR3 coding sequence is TGTGCCAGCAGGAAGGGGTCGGAAGGAGCAAACGAGCAGTACTTC.